Given below is one T cell receptor beta chain in context. Its antigen is undetermined. Measured with immunoSEQ multiplex PCR; TCRdb has only the in-frame clones, and not every one. Of 15,000 to 20,000 clones in the sample, 60% to 75% were seen once. The data are from a study of PD-1 blockade in classical Hodgkin lymphoma. For the study at large: Patients were dosed intravenously with nivolumab at 3 mg/kg every 2 weeks.

Time point specified: cycle 4 day 1 (C4D1), after 6 weeks of nivolumab. Each patient experienced a relapse that followed autologous stem cell transplantation, and brentuximab vedotin exposure varied. The germline CDR1 and CDR2 sequences are SSHAT and FNYEAQ (reference sequence). The CDR3 sequence is 14 residues long. Trimming took 8 bases from V and 2 from J, leaving 10 bases between them. Study conclusions and caveats: Underlying causes for the observed repertoire differences were not defined, possibly disease activity or prior therapy. By C4D1, diversity of CD4+ TCRs had risen significantly, whereas that of CD8+ TCRs had not.

Sample: peripheral blood mononuclear cells (PBMCs), taken before the fourth cycle of nivolumab. The V gene is TRBV7-7, the J gene TRBJ2-6, with no clear D. The TCR originated in a human donor with classical Hodgkin lymphoma. The CDR3 nucleotides read TGTGCCAGCGGCGGCGAGACTGGGGCCAACGTCCTGACTTTC. Translated, it gives CASGGETGANVLTF.